These T cell receptor beta chains were read from a single sample in a study of human T cells and chemical hapten exposure. MiXCR was run by TCRdb on the RACE reads, yielding one entry per CDR3 protein. The sample has 350,000 to 400,000 distinct CDR3 sequences, roughly 5.3% seen once. The sample here was whole blood, taken in connection with sensitization to the hapten diphenylcyclopropenone (DPC). These receptors were obtained from a woman aged 50 to 60 with alopecia areata. Some clones in this sample may be carry-over from other donors' samples. The CDR3 runs from the conserved cysteine through the conserved F or W. D genes are given only for firm matches. Expanded clones get a size class; other rows say once, few or many, or leave the size out.

D: TRBD1
V: TRBV5-1
size: many
J: TRBJ2-3
DNA: TGCGCCAGCAGCCGACAGGGCGAGGGCACAGATACGCAGTATTTT
CDR3: CASSRQGEGTDTQYF

D: NA
V: TRBV27
size: few
J: TRBJ1-6
DNA: TGTGCCAGCAGGGATTCAGGGGTTTATTTGAGACCCCTCCACTTT
CDR3: CASRDSGVYLRPLHF

D: NA
V: TRBV10-3
size: many
J: TRBJ2-7
DNA: TGTGCCATCAGTGAGGGGGGGCCCTACGAGCAGTACTTC
CDR3: CAISEGGPYEQYF

D: NA
V: TRBV3-1
size: many
J: TRBJ2-1
DNA: TGTGCCAGCAGCCAAGATCCGGGGACACAGAACAATGAGCAGTTCTTC
CDR3: CASSQDPGTQNNEQFF

D: NA
V: TRBV25-1
size: many
J: TRBJ2-7
DNA: TGTGCCAGCAGTGCAGTTGGGGGGTCCTACGAGCAGTACTTC
CDR3: CASSAVGGSYEQYF

D: TRBD2
V: TRBV4-1
size: few
J: TRBJ2-3
DNA: TGCGCCAGCAGCCAAGACCAGCGGGGGGGCACAGATACGCAGTATTTT
CDR3: CASSQDQRGGTDTQYF

D: NA
V: TRBV12-3/TRBV12-4
size: NA
J: TRBJ2-2
DNA: TGTGCCAGCAGTTTAATGAGCACCGGGGAGCTGTTTTTT
CDR3: CASSLMSTGELFF

D: NA
V: TRBV6-1
size: many
J: TRBJ2-7
DNA: TGTACTTCCCAGGACGCCTACGAGCAGTACTTC
CDR3: CTSQDAYEQYF

D: NA
V: TRBV27
size: few
J: TRBJ1-1
DNA: TGTGCCAGCAGTCCGTCCCAGGGGACGGCTAACACTGAAGCTTTCTTT
CDR3: CASSPSQGTANTEAFF

D: NA
V: TRBV2
size: NA
J: TRBJ1-4
DNA: TGTGCCAGCAGTGAAGGTGGCAGGGGTCGAGAAAAACTGTTTTTT
CDR3: CASSEGGRGREKLFF

D: TRBD1
V: TRBV7-8
size: few
J: TRBJ1-2
DNA: TGTGCCAGCAGCCGCCGGACAGGGCCTACTAACTATGGCTACACCTTC
CDR3: CASSRRTGPTNYGYTF

D: NA
V: TRBV12-3/TRBV12-4
size: few
J: TRBJ1-1
DNA: TGTGCCAGCAGTTTCCAGGGATGGGGTGAAGCTTTCTTT
CDR3: CASSFQGWGEAFF

D: NA
V: TRBV20-1
size: many
J: TRBJ1-5
DNA: TGCAGTGCGGGAAGTGGTCAGCCCCAGCATTTT
CDR3: CSAGSGQPQHF

D: NA
V: TRBV5-1
size: many
J: TRBJ2-3
DNA: TGCGCCAGCAGCCGCGAAGGGGTCAGATTAGATACGCAGTATTTT
CDR3: CASSREGVRLDTQYF

D: NA
V: TRBV21-1
size: many
J: TRBJ1-3
DNA: TGTGCCAGCAGCACCAGACGGACAGGACTTTCTGGAAACACCATATATTTT
CDR3: CASSTRRTGLSGNTIYF

D: NA
V: TRBV6-6
size: NA
J: TRBJ1-1
DNA: TGTGCCACCCACATTCCAATGAACACTGAAGCTTTCTTT
CDR3: CATHIPMNTEAFF

D: NA
V: TRBV6-6
size: NA
J: TRBJ2-3
DNA: TGTGCCAGCACCCACGACAGCAGCACAGATACGCAGTATTTT
CDR3: CASTHDSSTDTQYF

D: TRBD2
V: TRBV3-1
size: NA
J: TRBJ2-2
DNA: TGTGCCAGCAGCCACGGGACTAGCGGGGGCACCGGGGAGCTGTTTTTT
CDR3: CASSHGTSGGTGELFF

D: TRBD1
V: TRBV6-1
size: few
J: TRBJ2-6
DNA: TGTGCCAGCAGGGGACCGGACAGGGCCGGCTCTGGGGCCAACGTCCTGACTTTC
CDR3: CASRGPDRAGSGANVLTF

D: TRBD1
V: TRBV18
size: few
J: TRBJ2-7
DNA: TGTGCCAGCTCACCAGGACAGGTCCCTACCTACGAGCAGTACTTC
CDR3: CASSPGQVPTYEQYF

D: TRBD1
V: TRBV5-6
size: NA
J: TRBJ2-3
DNA: TGTGCCAGCAGCTTGTTAGGGACAGGGAGCACAGATACGCAGTATTTT
CDR3: CASSLLGTGSTDTQYF

D: NA
V: TRBV11-2
size: few
J: TRBJ2-7
DNA: TGTGCCAGCAGCTTAGTCCTCGCGGCGGAGCAGTACTTC
CDR3: CASSLVLAAEQYF

D: TRBD2
V: TRBV4-3
size: few
J: TRBJ2-7
DNA: TGCGCCAGCAGTCAAGCCAGCGGGAGTACCTACGAGCAGTACTTC
CDR3: CASSQASGSTYEQYF

D: NA
V: TRBV7-9
size: many
J: TRBJ2-2
DNA: TGTGCCAGCAGCGAGGCCCAGGGGACCGGGGAGCTGTTTTTT
CDR3: CASSEAQGTGELFF

D: TRBD1
V: TRBV20-1
size: few
J: TRBJ2-7
DNA: TGCAGTGCGTCCGGGACAGCCCCTCATTATCCCTACGAGCAGTACTTC
CDR3: CSASGTAPHYPYEQYF

D: NA
V: TRBV25-1
size: many
J: TRBJ2-3
DNA: TGTGCCAGCAGTGCCTACAGGGGCACAGATACGCAGTATTTT
CDR3: CASSAYRGTDTQYF

D: NA
V: TRBV25-1
size: NA
J: TRBJ2-2
DNA: TGTGCCAGCAGTGAGTACGCCGGGGAGCTGTTTTTT
CDR3: CASSEYAGELFF

D: NA
V: TRBV5-1
size: NA
J: TRBJ1-1
DNA: TGCGCCAGCAGCCCGGGATCGACGGGCACTGAAGCTTTCTTT
CDR3: CASSPGSTGTEAFF

D: TRBD2
V: TRBV2
size: few
J: TRBJ2-5
DNA: TGTGCCAGCGCCATACTAGCGGTACAAGAGACCCAGTACTTC
CDR3: CASAILAVQETQYF

D: TRBD1
V: TRBV29-1
size: many
J: TRBJ2-6
DNA: TGCAGCGCTACGACAGGGGCTGGGGCCAACGTCCTGACTTTC
CDR3: CSATTGAGANVLTF

D: NA
V: TRBV27
size: NA
J: TRBJ1-1
DNA: TGTGCCAGCAGTCCGTACCTGACAGGTGCCACTGAAGCTTTCTTT
CDR3: CASSPYLTGATEAFF

D: NA
V: TRBV4-1
size: few
J: TRBJ1-2
DNA: TGCGCCAGCAGCCAAACCGGGCTAGGCAAGGGCGGCTACACCTTC
CDR3: CASSQTGLGKGGYTF

D: NA
V: TRBV7-9
size: few
J: TRBJ1-4
DNA: TGTGCCAGCAGCTTCGAGACAGGATGGAATGAAAAACTGTTTTTT
CDR3: CASSFETGWNEKLFF

D: TRBD2
V: TRBV20-1
size: NA
J: TRBJ2-7
DNA: TGCAGTGCTCCCAGACTAGCGGGAGTGTTTTACGAGCAGTACTTC
CDR3: CSAPRLAGVFYEQYF

D: NA
V: TRBV3-1
size: many
J: TRBJ2-3
DNA: TGTGCCAGCAGCCAAGGGATTGTAGCGACAGATACGCAGTATTTT
CDR3: CASSQGIVATDTQYF

D: NA
V: TRBV7-2
size: NA
J: TRBJ1-3
DNA: TGTGCCAGCAGCGGGACAACTGGAAACACCATATATTTT
CDR3: CASSGTTGNTIYF

D: TRBD2
V: TRBV28
size: few
J: TRBJ2-2
DNA: TGTGCCAGCACCTTTTTAGCGGGAGGGCCCGGGGAGCTGTTTTTT
CDR3: CASTFLAGGPGELFF

D: TRBD1
V: TRBV2
size: NA
J: TRBJ2-7
DNA: TGTGCCAACACCTGGGACAGGGGAGCCTACGAGCAGTACTTC
CDR3: CANTWDRGAYEQYF

D: TRBD1
V: TRBV12-3/TRBV12-4
size: many
J: TRBJ2-3
DNA: TGTGCCATTACGACAGGGAGCACAGATACGCAGTATTTT
CDR3: CAITTGSTDTQYF

D: TRBD1
V: TRBV10-3
size: many
J: TRBJ2-3
DNA: TGTGCCACCGCCGGGACAGGGGGCGAAGGTACGCAGTATTTT
CDR3: CATAGTGGEGTQYF

D: NA
V: TRBV9
size: few
J: TRBJ2-1
DNA: TGTGCCAGCAGCGTAGTTTCAGGGTACAATGAGCAGTTCTTC
CDR3: CASSVVSGYNEQFF

D: NA
V: TRBV12-3/TRBV12-4
size: NA
J: TRBJ1-1
DNA: TGTGCCAGCACCCAGGACGGTCAGGGAGCTTTCTTT
CDR3: CASTQDGQGAFF

D: NA
V: TRBV6-6
size: few
J: TRBJ1-1
DNA: TGTGCCAGCTACTCGCTCAGGGATACTGAAGCTTTCTTT
CDR3: CASYSLRDTEAFF

D: TRBD2
V: TRBV3-1
size: few
J: TRBJ2-1
DNA: TGTGCCAGCAGCCTGCTGAGCGGGGGGCCTTACAATGAGCAGTTCTTC
CDR3: CASSLLSGGPYNEQFF

D: NA
V: TRBV7-2
size: many
J: TRBJ2-7
DNA: TGTGCCAGCAGCCCTGCCCAGAGACTCTACGAGCAGTACTTC
CDR3: CASSPAQRLYEQYF

D: TRBD2
V: TRBV28
size: many
J: TRBJ2-7
DNA: TGTGCCAGCGGGACCTTAGCGGGACATAGCTTC
CDR3: CASGTLAGHSF

D: NA
V: TRBV27
size: many
J: TRBJ1-2
DNA: TGTGCCAGCAGTTCCCATGCAGGGACATCGAACTATGGCTACACCTTC
CDR3: CASSSHAGTSNYGYTF